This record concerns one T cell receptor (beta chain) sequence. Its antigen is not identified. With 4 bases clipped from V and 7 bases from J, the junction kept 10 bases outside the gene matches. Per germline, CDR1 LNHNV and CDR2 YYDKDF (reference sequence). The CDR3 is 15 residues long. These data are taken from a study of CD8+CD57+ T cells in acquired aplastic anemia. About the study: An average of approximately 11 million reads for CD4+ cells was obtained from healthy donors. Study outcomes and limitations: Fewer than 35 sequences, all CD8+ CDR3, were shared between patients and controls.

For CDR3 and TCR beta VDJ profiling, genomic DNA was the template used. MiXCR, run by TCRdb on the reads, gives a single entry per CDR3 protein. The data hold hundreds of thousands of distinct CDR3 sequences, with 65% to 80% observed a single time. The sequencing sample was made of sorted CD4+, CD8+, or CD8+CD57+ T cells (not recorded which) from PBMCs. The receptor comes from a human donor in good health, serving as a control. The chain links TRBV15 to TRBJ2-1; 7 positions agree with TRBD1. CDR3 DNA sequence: TGTGCCACCAGCAAAGGAACAGGACAGGTAAATGAGCAGTTCTTC. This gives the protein CATSKGTGQVNEQFF.